Listed below are T cell receptor beta chains from one sample, sequenced in a study of T-cell reconstitution after alpha-beta-depleted transplantation in children. TCRdb redid the calling of the PCR reads with MiXCR, one entry per CDR3 protein. This sample has around 600,000 distinct CDR3 sequences, with 20% to 25% found just once. Material: PBMCs, mostly from graft donor cells, obtained 360 days after TCRalphabeta/CD19-depleted stem cell transplant. These receptors were obtained from a boy in the first two years of life who had a stem cell transplant for acute myeloid leukemia, so the T cells may come from the graft donor. The CDR3 runs from the conserved cysteine through the conserved F or W. A D gene is named only where the DNA matches it firmly. Size values are once, few and many counts, or a class for expanded clones, and some rows have none.

>TRBD1|TRBJ1-5|TRBV16|.
CASNGTARRDGNQPQHF
TGTGCCAGCAACGGGACAGCCCGGCGAGATGGCAATCAGCCCCAGCATTTT
>TRBD1|TRBJ2-3|TRBV24-1|many
CATSRGSISTDTQYF
TGTGCCACCAGCAGGGGGTCTATTAGCACAGATACGCAGTATTTT
>.|TRBJ2-6|TRBV6-1|few
CASSGLLSGANVLTF
TGTGCCAGCTCGGGGCTACTTTCTGGGGCCAACGTCCTGACTTTC
>.|TRBJ1-5|TRBV4-1|.
CASSQDERVQQPQHF
TGCGCCAGCAGCCAAGATGAAAGGGTGCAACAGCCCCAGCATTTT
>.|TRBJ2-1|TRBV6-2/TRBV6-3|.
CASSLGPLEQFF
TGTGCCAGCAGCCTCGGGCCTCTTGAGCAGTTCTTC
>TRBD1|TRBJ1-2|TRBV12-3/TRBV12-4|many
CASSRDRIYGYTF
TGTGCCAGCAGTCGGGACAGGATCTATGGCTACACCTTC
>TRBD2|TRBJ2-1|TRBV11-3|.
CASSPNPGRGYNEQFF
TGTGCCAGCAGCCCAAACCCCGGGAGGGGCTACAATGAGCAGTTCTTC
>.|TRBJ1-5|TRBV20-1|few
CSASRLGGPLSPRQDQPQHF
TGCAGTGCTAGTAGGTTGGGAGGGCCCTTAAGCCCGAGACAGGACCAGCCCCAGCATTTT
>.|TRBJ2-5|TRBV20-1|few
CSAKGIRETQYF
TGCAGTGCTAAGGGTATTCGGGAGACCCAGTACTTC
>.|TRBJ2-2|TRBV5-6|.
CASSPRFPIMIGELFF
TGTGCCAGCAGCCCTCGATTTCCAATCATGATCGGGGAGCTGTTTTTT
>TRBD2|TRBJ2-2|TRBV10-1|.
CASSVSVPAGVGELFF
TGCGCCAGCAGTGTTAGCGTTCCAGCGGGGGTTGGGGAGCTGTTTTTT
>.|TRBJ2-3|TRBV20-1|.
CSASVSRYTQYF
TGCAGTGCTAGCGTCTCCCGTTATACGCAGTATTTT
>.|TRBJ2-2|TRBV9|few
CASSVVGTQNTGELFF
TGTGCCAGCAGCGTAGTAGGGACTCAGAACACCGGGGAGCTGTTTTTT
>.|TRBJ2-5|TRBV4-1|.
CASSQTDGAGTQYF
TGCGCCAGCAGCCAGACGGACGGTGCAGGGACCCAGTACTTC
>.|TRBJ2-7|TRBV10-3|many
CAISAGPSLHEQYF
TGTGCCATCTCTGCGGGTCCCAGTCTACACGAGCAGTACTTC
>.|TRBJ2-1|TRBV19|few
CASSISFRGARNEQFF
TGTGCCAGTAGTATAAGTTTCCGGGGGGCACGCAATGAGCAGTTCTTC
>.|TRBJ2-1|TRBV2|.
CASQTRNPNEQFF
TGTGCCAGCCAGACTAGGAACCCCAATGAGCAGTTCTTC
>.|TRBJ2-5|TRBV10-1|.
CASSESQGGSETQYF
TGCGCCAGCAGTGAGTCCCAGGGGGGGTCAGAGACCCAGTACTTC
>TRBD2|TRBJ2-3|TRBV20-1|few
CSAYSSGASSTDTQYF
TGCAGTGCTTATTCTAGCGGGGCCTCTAGCACAGATACGCAGTATTTT
>.|TRBJ2-7|TRBV27|.
CASSWTDSYEQYF
TGTGCCAGCAGTTGGACAGATTCGTACGAGCAGTACTTC
>.|TRBJ2-1|TRBV11-2|once
CASSLAVPMFF
TGTGCCAGCAGCCTGGCCGTTCCTATGTTCTTC
>.|TRBJ2-7|TRBV28|few
CASSSGLTGQYF
TGTGCCAGCAGCTCCGGACTGACCGGCCAGTACTTC
>.|TRBJ2-1|TRBV12-3/TRBV12-4|.
CASSPQKSGLYNEQFF
TGTGCCAGCAGTCCCCAGAAGAGCGGGTTATACAATGAGCAGTTCTTC
>.|TRBJ2-5|TRBV3-1|many
CASSLIQETQYF
TGTGCCAGCAGTCTGATTCAAGAGACCCAGTACTTC
>TRBD1|TRBJ1-5|TRBV4-1|.
CASSQVLTGWDQPQHF
TGCGCCAGCAGCCAAGTTTTGACAGGGTGGGATCAGCCCCAGCATTTT
>.|TRBJ2-1|TRBV7-2|many
CASSLLYIYNEQFF
TGTGCCAGCAGCTTACTGTATATCTACAATGAGCAGTTCTTC
>.|TRBJ2-5|TRBV12-3/TRBV12-4|.
CASRQGGARQETQYF
TGTGCCAGCAGGCAAGGGGGGGCTCGCCAAGAGACCCAGTACTTC
>TRBD1|TRBJ2-7|TRBV2|few
CASRSGTGAEQYF
TGTGCCAGCAGATCCGGGACAGGGGCCGAGCAGTACTTC
>TRBD2|TRBJ2-3|TRBV20-1|many
CTAGGASTDTQYF
TGCACTGCCGGGGGGGCTAGCACAGATACGCAGTATTTT
>.|TRBJ2-1|TRBV10-2|.
CASIWNEQFF
TGCGCCAGTATATGGAATGAGCAGTTCTTC
>TRBD1|TRBJ1-5|TRBV20-1|many
CSAREPFNRGPGNQPQHF
TGCAGTGCTAGAGAACCCTTTAATAGGGGGCCGGGCAATCAGCCCCAGCATTTT
>.|TRBJ2-1|TRBV5-6|.
CASWRVIDNEQFF
TGTGCCAGCTGGCGGGTAATAGACAATGAGCAGTTCTTC
>.|TRBJ2-3|TRBV7-3|.
CASSASFRGTTDTQYF
TGTGCCAGCAGCGCTTCCTTCAGGGGAACCACAGATACGCAGTATTTT
>TRBD1|TRBJ2-2|TRBV12-3/TRBV12-4|many
CASSFGTGHPGELFF
TGTGCCAGCAGTTTTGGGACAGGGCACCCCGGGGAGCTGTTTTTT
>TRBD2|TRBJ2-1|TRBV7-6|few
CASSLRASGAFSYNEQFF
TGTGCCAGCAGCTTACGGGCTAGCGGGGCCTTCTCCTACAATGAGCAGTTCTTC
>TRBD1|TRBJ2-2|TRBV4-3|.
CASSSDRAATGELFF
TGCGCCAGCAGCTCTGACAGGGCCGCCACCGGGGAGCTGTTTTTT
>.|TRBJ1-1|TRBV29-1|once
CSVGLVMNTEAFF
TGCAGCGTTGGCCTGGTAATGAACACTGAAGCTTTCTTT
>.|TRBJ1-6|TRBV28|.
CASSSLGAHDSPLHF
TGTGCCAGCAGTTCCCTAGGGGCGCATGATTCACCCCTCCACTTT
>.|TRBJ2-7|TRBV4-3|.
CASSQDFREQYF
TGCGCCAGCAGCCAAGATTTTCGCGAGCAGTACTTC
>.|TRBJ2-3|TRBV15|many
CATSSGSTDTQYF
TGTGCCACCAGCTCAGGGAGCACAGATACGCAGTATTTT
>.|TRBJ2-5|TRBV7-9|many
CASSLLNSQETQYF
TGTGCCAGCAGCTTACTTAACAGCCAAGAGACCCAGTACTTC
>.|TRBJ2-3|TRBV10-3|few
CAISLQGGDTQYF
TGTGCCATCAGCCTACAGGGTGGGGATACGCAGTATTTT
>.|TRBJ1-5|TRBV28|.
CASVPGGQNQPQHF
TGTGCCAGCGTACCTGGGGGGCAGAATCAGCCCCAGCATTTT
>TRBD1|TRBJ2-1|TRBV20-1|.
CSFKWDRVKNEQFF
TGCAGTTTCAAGTGGGACAGGGTGAAGAATGAGCAGTTCTTC